This T cell receptor (beta chain) is from a study of liver allograft versus peripheral blood T cells. Across the study: Comparing T cell receptor repertoires in transplanted livers with those in recipients' peripheral blood was part of the design.

Unmatched junction bases numbered 15, after V lost 4 bases and J lost 7 bases. The CDR3 has 16 residues. Germline values: CDR1 SGDLS, CDR2 YYNGEE. A note on this clonotype: Antigen: not known. Since a much larger clone is just one base distant, this may be a read error.

Regarding the study as a whole: Peripheral blood T cell receptor repertoires reportedly differed from those found within liver allografts.

Via MiXCR, TCRdb re-called the reads, giving one row per CDR3 protein. The table has thousands of distinct CDR3 sequences, roughly 20% seen once. The chain combines TRBV9 with TRBJ1-1; 8 bases fit TRBD1. This clonotype originated in a human patient who had a liver transplant. Some T cells may be provided by the graft donor. The chain's CDR3 is CASSLGQGEVDGEAFF. The CDR3 nucleotides read TGTGCCAGCAGCCTCGGACAGGGAGAGGTGGATGGTGAAGCTTTCTTT.